One and the same sample provided the 16 T cell receptor beta chains below, sequenced in a study of OX40 agonist ivuxolimab in advanced cancers. This table comes from immunoSEQ multiplex PCR, and its TCRdb copy is limited to in-frame clones, with some not included. The sample lists over 35,000 clones; 70% to 90% were seen once. This sample comprised CD4+ or CD8+ T cells sorted from blood, obtained in a trial of the OX40 agonist ivuxolimab. These receptor sequences come from an adult with an advanced solid tumor such as melanoma, head and neck, liver or kidney cancer.

The CDR3 is CASSQTQLGEQYF. DNA of the CDR3: TGCGCCAGCAGCCAGACACAGCTCGGCGAGCAGTACTTC. The rearrangement joins TRBV4-3 to TRBJ2-7; D gene uncertain. The CDR3 runs to 13 residues. The V gene's germline CDR1 is LGHNA and CDR2 YSLEER. The V end lost 3 bases, the J end lost 6 bases, and 12 bases lay between the germline ends.

With respect to this clone: One end of the junction is discordant with germline, which a read error may explain. The V call is TRBV5-5, the J call TRBJ1-2; D is uncertain. Germline V CDR1 and CDR2: SGHKS, YYEKEE (reference sequence). The CDR3 has 15 residues. The CDR3 DNA is TGCGCCAGCAGCCAACCCAGGCTTAGATTCTGGGGCTACACCTTC. Protein sequence: CASSQPRLRFWGYTF.

The gene calls are TRBV9 and TRBJ2-7; D unresolved. This CDR3 is 14 amino acids long. The V and J ends lost 3 bases and 4 bases respectively, with 14 bases between them. The germline CDR1 and CDR2 sequences are SGDLS and YYNGEE. The CDR3 here is CASSETDGPYEQYF. The CDR3 DNA follows: TGTGCCAGCAGCGAGACCGACGGACCATACGAGCAGTACTTC.

This sequence joins TRBV7-9 and TRBJ2-2, with D tentatively TRBD1 (5 bases). Germline values: CDR1 SEHNR, CDR2 FQNEAQ (reference sequence). Trimming removed 6 bases at V and 0 bases at J, with 11 bases between. The CDR3 sequence is 15 residues long. CDR3: CASSLVDTNTGELFF. The CDR3 DNA reads as TGTGCCAGCAGTTTGGTGGACACGAACACCGGGGAGCTGTTTTTT. Full variable domain (missing parts from reference TRBV7-9 and TRBJ2-2): DTGVSQNPRHKITKRGQNVTFRCDPISEHNRLYWYRQTLGQGPEFLTYFQNEAQLEKSRLLSDRFSAERPKGSFSTLEIQRTEQGDSAMYLCASSLVDTNTGELFFGEGSRLTVL.

The rearrangement joins TRBV9 to TRBJ2-7, with a possible D match to TRBD2 (6 bases). Germline V gene lookup returns CDR1 SGDLS and CDR2 YYNGEE. Deletions cut 3 bases from V and 5 bases from J, with 12 bases between. The CDR3 is made up of 13 amino acids. In DNA, the CDR3 is TGTGCCAGCAGCGGGGGCCCGGGGGACGAGCAGTACTTC. This encodes CASSGGPGDEQYF.

The chain recombines TRBV9 with TRBJ2-7, with D unresolved. Germline-derived CDR1 and CDR2 are SGDLS and YYNGEE. The V end lost 0 bases, the J end lost 0 bases, and 4 bases lay between the germline ends. The CDR3 has 13 amino acids. As DNA, the CDR3 is TGTGCCAGCAGCGTAGGGCTCTCCTACGAGCAGTACTTC. It yields the protein CASSVGLSYEQYF. The full variable domain, its missing parts supplied by reference TRBV9 and TRBJ2-7, is DSGVTQTPKHLITATGQRVTLRCSPRSGDLSVYWYQQSLDQGLQFLIQYYNGEERAKGNILERFSAQQFPDLHSELNLSSLELGDSALYFCASSVGLSYEQYFGPGTRLTVT.

This chain links TRBV2 with TRBJ2-5; the D gene is possibly TRBD2 (5 bases). Germline loops: CDR1 SNHLY, CDR2 FYNNEI. The CDR3 totals 14 residues. V was trimmed by 0 bases and J by 2 bases, leaving 7 bases between them. The CDR3 is CASSEATGQETQYF. For the CDR3, the DNA is TGTGCCAGCAGTGAAGCGACGGGACAAGAGACCCAGTACTTC.

The chain's CDR3 is CASRTGGVYSPLHF. The CDR3 bases are TGTGCCAGTAGGACAGGGGGCGTTTATTCACCCCTCCACTTT. V and J are TRBV6-1 and TRBJ1-6, with 11 bases identical to TRBD1. Germline V CDR1 and CDR2: MNHNS, SASEGT. The CDR3 sequence is 14 residues long. Trimming removed 9 bases from V and 8 bases from J; junction bases left unmatched: 6.

V usage is TRBV25-1 and J usage is TRBJ1-5; D gene unclear. The CDR3 is 14 amino acids. Germline CDR1 MGHDK, CDR2 SYGVNS. V was shortened by 5 bases and J by 6 bases, with 14 bases between the two germline ends. For the CDR3, the DNA is TGTGCCAGCAGTTGGACCGGAGAGGGTCAGCCCCAGCATTTT. This translates into CASSWTGEGQPQHF.

The chain carries TRBV18 and TRBJ1-1, with D perhaps TRBD1 (5 bases). Germline values: CDR1 KGHSH, CDR2 LQKENI. V was shortened by 7 bases and J by 1 base, with 13 bases between the two germline ends. This CDR3 spans 14 amino acids. This CDR3 reads CASLRGSRNTEAFF. In DNA form, the CDR3 reads TGTGCCAGCTTGAGGGGATCGAGGAACACTGAAGCTTTCTTT.

The chain combines TRBV19 with TRBJ2-1; 9 nucleotides align to TRBD1. V dropped 5 bases and J dropped 5; count of bases not matched to a gene: 4. This CDR3 has 14 amino acids. Germline CDR1 LNHDA, CDR2 SQIVND (reference sequence). CDR3 in DNA: TGTGCCAGTAGTGTTCGGGACAGGGACAATGAGCAGTTCTTC. As protein: CASSVRDRDNEQFF.

This rearrangement joins TRBV9 to TRBJ2-3; a weak D match, TRBD2 (6 bases). The CDR3 length is 16 residues. Germline V gene sequence: CDR1 SGDLS, CDR2 YYNGEE. V was clipped by 4 bases and J by 2 bases, with 17 bases between them. The CDR3 region has the DNA TGTGCCAGCAGCCCCCGCGGACTACCTATCACAGATACGCAGTATTTT. Encoded protein: CASSPRGLPITDTQYF.

V is TRBV7-2 and J is TRBJ1-5; no reliable D call. V gave up 2 bases and J gave up 6 bases, with 8 bases separating them. CDR3 length: 13 residues. Germline-derived CDR1 and CDR2 are SGHTA and FQGNSA. The CDR3 reads CASSLNSLQPQHF. The DNA of the CDR3 is TGTGCCAGCAGCTTAAACTCGCTTCAGCCCCAGCATTTT.

V gene TRBV6-1 combines with J gene TRBJ2-7, with TRBD2 identical over 8 bases. V was clipped by 4 bases and J by 0 bases; unmatched bases: 5. CDR3 length: 15 amino acids. In germline, CDR1 is MNHNS, CDR2 SASEGT. This CDR3 reads CASSVVAGSSYEQYF. The CDR3 bases are TGTGCCAGCAGTGTCGTAGCGGGGTCCTCCTACGAGCAGTACTTC.

The chain links TRBV10-3 to TRBJ2-5, with 11 bases aligning to TRBD1. The assigned J gene may be wrong: the sequence end matches TRBJ2-7 better. Germline CDR1 is ENHRY and CDR2 is SYGVKD. The CDR3 runs to 13 residues. This CDR3 reads CAISGTGGYEQYF. For the CDR3, the DNA is TGTGCCATCTCTGGGACAGGGGGCTACGAGCAGTACTTC.

The J gene is TRBJ2-7, the V gene TRBV12-5; no definite D call. Germline V lookup: CDR1 LGHNT, CDR2 FRNRAP. The V end was cut by 0 bases, the J end by 0 bases, with 6 bases between. This CDR3 comprises 14 residues. The CDR3 DNA reads TGTGCTAGTGGTTTGGTGGCCCTCTCCTACGAGCAGTACTTC. Encoded protein: CASGLVALSYEQYF.